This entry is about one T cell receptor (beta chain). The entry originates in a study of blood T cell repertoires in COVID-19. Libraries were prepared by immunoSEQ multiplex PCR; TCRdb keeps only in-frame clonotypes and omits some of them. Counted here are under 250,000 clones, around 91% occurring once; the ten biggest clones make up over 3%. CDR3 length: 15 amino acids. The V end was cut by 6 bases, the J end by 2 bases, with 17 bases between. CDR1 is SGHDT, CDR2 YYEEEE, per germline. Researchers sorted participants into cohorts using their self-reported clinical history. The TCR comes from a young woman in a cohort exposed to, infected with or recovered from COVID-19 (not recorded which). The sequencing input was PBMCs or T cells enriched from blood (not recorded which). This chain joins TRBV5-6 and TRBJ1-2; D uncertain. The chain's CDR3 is CASIPRQERNYGYTF. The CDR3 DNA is TGTGCCAGCATCCCACGGCAGGAACGAAACTATGGCTACACCTTC.